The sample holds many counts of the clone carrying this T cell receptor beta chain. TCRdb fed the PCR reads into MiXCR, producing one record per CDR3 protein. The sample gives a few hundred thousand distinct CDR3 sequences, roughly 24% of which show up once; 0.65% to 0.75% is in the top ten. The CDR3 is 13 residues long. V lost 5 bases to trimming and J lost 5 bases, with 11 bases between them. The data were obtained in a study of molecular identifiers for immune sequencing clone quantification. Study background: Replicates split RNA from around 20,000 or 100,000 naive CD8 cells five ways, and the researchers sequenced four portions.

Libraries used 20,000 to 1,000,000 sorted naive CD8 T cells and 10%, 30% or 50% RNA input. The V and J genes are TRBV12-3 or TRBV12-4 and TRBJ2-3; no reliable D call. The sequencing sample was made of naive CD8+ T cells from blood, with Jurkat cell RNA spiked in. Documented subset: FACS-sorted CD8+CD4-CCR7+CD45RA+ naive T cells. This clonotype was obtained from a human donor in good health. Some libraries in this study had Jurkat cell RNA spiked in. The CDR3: CASSPSFIDTQYF. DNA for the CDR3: TGTGCCAGCAGTCCCTCTTTTATAGATACGCAGTATTTT.